These 2 T cell receptor beta chains were all obtained from the same sample, sequenced in a study of Ad26.COV2.S vaccination and SARS-CoV-2 variants. This sample's treatment: about 20 received Ad26.COV2.S at low or high dose, single or two shots; 5 received placebo; per-sample allocation not given. Each sample was drawn 63 days after the first injection (of vaccine or placebo). TCRdb's copy holds only in-frame clones and misses some; the assay was immunoSEQ multiplex PCR. Among more than 400,000 clones listed, around 92% were seen once. This sample comprised peripheral blood, obtained in a trial of Ad26.COV2.S vaccine versus placebo. Receptor source: a person between 18 and 59 years old who received the Ad26.COV2.S COVID-19 vaccine or a placebo.

V and J are TRBV3-1 (or the pseudogene TRBV3-2) and TRBJ2-5; 10 bases agree with TRBD1. The CDR3 length is 18 residues. Per germline, CDR1 LGHDT and CDR2 YNNKEL (reference sequence). V was pared by 1 base and J by 7 bases, with 15 bases of the junction left unmatched. The CDR3: CASSQVPIVSGQGVTQYF. In DNA, the CDR3 is TGTGCCAGCAGCCAAGTTCCGATAGTTAGCGGACAGGGGGTGACCCAGTACTTC.

This rearrangement joins TRBV15 to TRBJ1-3; tentatively, D is TRBD1 (5 bases). V lost 0 bases to trimming and J lost 2 bases, with 14 bases between them. The germline V gene has CDR1 LNHNV and CDR2 YYDKDF (reference sequence). This CDR3 spans 17 amino acids. CDR3 sequence reads: CATSRDQGMTAGNTIYF. The DNA of the CDR3 is TGTGCCACCAGCAGAGATCAGGGTATGACTGCTGGAAACACCATATATTTT.